This entry concerns a single T cell receptor (beta chain). This CDR3 region has 17 residues. The V gene's germline CDR1 is SGHTA and CDR2 FQGTGA. The V end lost 1 base, the J end lost 0 bases, and 15 bases lay between the germline ends. The entry originates in a study of blood T cells in healthy people across ages. Alongside a J-beta primer mix, a sample-barcoded 5' primer served in a second PCR lasting roughly 6 to 11 cycles. TCRdb processed the 5' RACE reads anew with MiXCR; each CDR3 protein has one entry. The table lists around 1.1 million distinct CDR3 sequences, 35% to 40% of them singletons, with about an eighth in the top ten.

The chain is built from TRBV7-3 and TRBJ1-1, with a tentative D call TRBD1 (6 bases). The sample comprised blood. The clonotype was recovered from a man aged 18 to 29 in good health. CDR3 nucleotides: TGTGCCAGCAGCTTAAACGGCGGGGGGCCTCTGAACACTGAAGCTTTCTTT. The encoded protein is CASSLNGGGPLNTEAFF.